Below, one T cell receptor beta chain is given with its context. This clonotype was seen at least ten times. Its antigen is unknown. No quality values exist for individual bases; no much larger clone is one base distant. These data are taken from a study of neurological immune-mediated disorders (dated by TCRdb to the late 2010s). Some background on the complete study: Among the approximately 34 multiple sclerosis patients, approximately 30 had relapsing-remitting MS and 3 had secondary progressive MS. Peripheral blood TCR-beta repertoires from HTLV-I-associated myelopathy (HAM/TSP) patients, multiple sclerosis patients and healthy controls were compared by UMI-based sequencing. The 90 to 120 TCR-beta libraries covered PBMC samples along with longitudinal samples, technical triplicates, and paired sorted CD4+ and CD8+ T-cell subsets. Longitudinal HAM/TSP and healthy donors had 3 time-points each (about 3-45 month intervals). The cohort comprised about 68 subjects: some 14 HAM/TSP patients, approximately 34 multiple sclerosis patients and 20 or so healthy controls.

Overall study results and their limits: Phylogenetic analysis grouped repertoires from 18 of 34 MS patients into a cluster of related CDR3 sequences, suggesting a possible repertoire-level signature. Across subjects, expanded clones never shared an identical CDR3 amino acid sequence, which suggests that the TCR-beta repertoires in every group were private. The highest TCR clonal expansion was observed in HAM/TSP patients, whereas the lowest was observed in MS patients, even when compared with healthy controls. The MS cluster was not associated with any clinical or MRI features, and the authors stated that larger cohorts are needed.

cDNA was synthesized by template-switch 5'RACE using a primer with a 10-nucleotide random unique molecular identifier that tagged each TCR transcript. Each sequencing run produced over 190 million TCR-beta sequences covering 15-18 subjects. Total RNA was extracted with the RNeasy kit. TCR-beta VDJ regions were amplified with primers for the TCR constant region and the 5'RACE anchor, using the KAPA Real-time Library Amplification kit. A first PCR added sample indexes and Illumina adaptors, and a second PCR then raised library yield. After purification with Ampure beads, the TCR product of roughly 650 bp was size-selected on a 2% E-gel SizeSelection system. Library quality was checked on a Bioanalyzer, concentration was measured with Qubit, and libraries were quantified with the Kapa Library Quantification kit before pooling. Paired-end 2 x 150 bp sequencing of the libraries was performed on an Illumina HiSeq 2500. To increase sequence diversity, roughly 24-30% phiX was spiked into each library pool. Per the source publication's procedure: Quality-filtered reads were processed with the UMI-based MiGEC pipeline, and over 85% of raw TCR sequences were removed by the MiGEC pipeline during error correction. IMGT germline references were used for alignment of VDJ genes, and clonotypes were defined by a unique CDR3 amino acid sequence together with V-J genes. Clonal expansion, Shannon diversity, and CDR3 relatedness (CalcPairwiseDistances, ClusterSamples) were evaluated with VDJtools, and phylogenetic trees were built with CLCbio workbench. Expanded clones were defined as having at least 8 unique UMIs, based on coefficient-of-variation modelling across technical triplicates. TCRdb passed the public sequencing reads through fastp at Q25 and MiXCR, retaining productive beta sequences. Merged by CDR3 protein, the rows form single entries marked with the most common genes and DNA. These V and J calls originate from TCRdb's pipeline instead of the authors' own analysis. A total of approximately 85,000 distinct CDR3 sequences appear in this sample, approximately 4.3% of them only once. Around 5% of the sample lies in the top ten.

The intended sense of this specimen's time point label: longitudinal time-point 3. For the unsorted PBMC libraries, 2 million PBMCs were stored in RNAlater at -80 degrees C until RNA extraction and were used to generate the libraries. Multiple sclerosis patients were enrolled in a US clinical protocol under which disease progression was evaluated by magnetic resonance imaging. PBMCs were separated from peripheral blood using Ficoll-Hypaque density gradient centrifugation and then cryopreserved in liquid nitrogen. The germline V gene (reference sequence) yields LGHDT for CDR1 and YNNKEL for CDR2. V is reduced by 0 bases and J by 2 bases, leaving a spacing of 8 bases between them. Reading from cysteine to phenylalanine, the CDR3 counts 15 amino acids. The CDR3 DNA has 45 bases and is translated from base 1.

The sequenced sample consisted of PBMCs. The chain couples TRBV3-1 to TRBJ2-1; the D gene cannot be resolved reliably. The sequence derives from an older woman with multiple sclerosis. CDR3 reads: CASSQDLVTYNEQFF. The sequence in DNA is TGTGCCAGCAGCCAAGATCTGGTTACCTACAATGAGCAGTTCTTC.